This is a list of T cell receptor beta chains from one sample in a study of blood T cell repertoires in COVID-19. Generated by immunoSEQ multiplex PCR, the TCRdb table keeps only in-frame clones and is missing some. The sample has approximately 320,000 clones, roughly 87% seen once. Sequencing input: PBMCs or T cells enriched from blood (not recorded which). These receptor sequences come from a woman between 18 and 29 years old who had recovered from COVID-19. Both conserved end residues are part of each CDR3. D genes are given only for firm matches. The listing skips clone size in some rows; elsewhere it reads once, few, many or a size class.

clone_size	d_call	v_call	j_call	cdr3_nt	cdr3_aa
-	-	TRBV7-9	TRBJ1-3	TGTGCCAGCAGCAATGCTAGAACCATATATTTT	CASSNARTIYF
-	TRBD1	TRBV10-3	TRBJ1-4	TGTGCCATCAGACGGGGACAGGGTTATGAAGAACTGTTTTTT	CAIRRGQGYEELFF
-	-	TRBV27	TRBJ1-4	TGTGCCAGCAGTTTCTGGGCAGGGGATGAAAAACTGTTTTTT	CASSFWAGDEKLFF
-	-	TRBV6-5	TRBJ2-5	TGTGCCAGCAGTTATGGACGAGGGGAGACCCAGTACTTC	CASSYGRGETQYF
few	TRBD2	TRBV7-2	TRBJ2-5	TGTGCCAGCAGCTTAGGACTAGCGGGGGTTAAGACCCAGTACTTC	CASSLGLAGVKTQYF
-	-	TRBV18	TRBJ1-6	TGTGCCAGCCTACAGGGAACCTATAATTCACCCCTCCACTTT	CASLQGTYNSPLHF
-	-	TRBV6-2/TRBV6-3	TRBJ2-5	TGTGCCAGCAGTTACCAGGTCCGCCAAGAGACCCAGTACTTC	CASSYQVRQETQYF
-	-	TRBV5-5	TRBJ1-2	TGTGCCAGCACCTTCTCCAGTATCAGGGCAAATCTCTATGGCTACACCTTC	CASTFSSIRANLYGYTF
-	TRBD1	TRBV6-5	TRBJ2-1	TGTGCCAGCAGACAGGACAGGGCTGGGAATGAGCAGTTCTTC	CASRQDRAGNEQFF
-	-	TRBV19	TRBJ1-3	TGTGCCAGTAGTATTCAGGGGTTCGTCTCTGGAAACACCATATATTTT	CASSIQGFVSGNTIYF
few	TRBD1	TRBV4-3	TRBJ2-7	TGCGCCAGCAGCCAAGTTTCCAGGGGGCAGGAAGAGCAGTACTTC	CASSQVSRGQEEQYF
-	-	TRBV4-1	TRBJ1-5	TGCGCCAGCAGCCAATTGTCAGTGGGGGGACAGCCCCAGCATTTT	CASSQLSVGGQPQHF
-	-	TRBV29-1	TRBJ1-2	TGCAGCGCGTACCTTATGGGGGACTTATACTTC	CSAYLMGDLYF
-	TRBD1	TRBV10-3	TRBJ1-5	TGTGCCATCGGGCCGGACAGGGATCAGCCCCAGCATTTT	CAIGPDRDQPQHF
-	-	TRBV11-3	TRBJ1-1	TGTGCCAGCAGCTTAAACAGCATGAACACTGAAGCTTTCTTT	CASSLNSMNTEAFF
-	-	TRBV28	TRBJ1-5	TGTGCCAGCAGTCACGAAATAGATAGCAATCAGCCCCAGCATTTT	CASSHEIDSNQPQHF
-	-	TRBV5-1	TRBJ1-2	TGCGCCAGCAGCTTGCAGCCAGGGGCAACCTATGGCTACACCTTC	CASSLQPGATYGYTF
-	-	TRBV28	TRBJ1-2	TGTGCCAGCAGTTTAGCTCCGAACCATCCTAGGGGCTACACCTTC	CASSLAPNHPRGYTF
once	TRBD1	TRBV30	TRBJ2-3	TGTGCCTGGAGTGTACAGGGGACAGATACGCAGTATTTT	CAWSVQGTDTQYF
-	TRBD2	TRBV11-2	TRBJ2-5	TGTGCCAGCAGCTTAGGGGCTAGCGGGAGACGGGAGACCCAGTACTTC	CASSLGASGRRETQYF
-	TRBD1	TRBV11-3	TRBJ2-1	TGTGCCAGCAGCCCCGGGACAGACTACAATGAGCAGTTCTTC	CASSPGTDYNEQFF
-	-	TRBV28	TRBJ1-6	TGTGCCAGCAGCCCCGAGGGTTCTTATGATTCACCCCTCCACTTT	CASSPEGSYDSPLHF
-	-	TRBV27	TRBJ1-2	TGTGCCAGCAGGGGAGGGAACTATGGCTACACCTTC	CASRGGNYGYTF
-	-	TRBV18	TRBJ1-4	TGTGCCAGCTCACCACCGGCAGGCTCCGCAACTAATGAAAAACTGTTTTTT	CASSPPAGSATNEKLFF
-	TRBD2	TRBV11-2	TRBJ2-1	TGTGCCAGCAGCTTAGATCGAGCGGGAGGGAGATACAATGAGCAGTTCTTC	CASSLDRAGGRYNEQFF
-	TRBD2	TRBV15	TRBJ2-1	TGTGCCACCAGCAGAGCCGGGACTAGCGGGGGACTAGCCTACAATGAGCAGTTCTTC	CATSRAGTSGGLAYNEQFF
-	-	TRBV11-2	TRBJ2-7	TGTGCCAGCAGCTTAGAACCGGGTGCCTCCTACGAGCAGTACTTC	CASSLEPGASYEQYF
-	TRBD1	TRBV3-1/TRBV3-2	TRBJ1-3	TGTGCCAGCAGCCAGGACAGGGGAAGAAACACCATATATTTT	CASSQDRGRNTIYF
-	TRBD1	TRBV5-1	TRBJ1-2	TGCGCCAGCAGCTTGGGAAGCCGGACAGGGGGGAGCTACACCTTC	CASSLGSRTGGSYTF
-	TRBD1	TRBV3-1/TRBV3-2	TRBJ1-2	TGTGCCAGCAGCCAAGACCCGTACCGGACAGGGGAGAGGTATGGCTACACCTTC	CASSQDPYRTGERYGYTF
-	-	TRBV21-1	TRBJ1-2	TGTGCCAGCAGCGCTTCGGACAGGCTCGCCTACACCTTC	CASSASDRLAYTF
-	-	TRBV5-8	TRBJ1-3	TGTGCCAGCAGCTTGGGCCCAGGGGCTGGAAACACCATATATTTT	CASSLGPGAGNTIYF
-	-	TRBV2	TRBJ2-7	TGTGCCAGCAGTGTAGGCCAGGGAATTCGATGGGAGCAGTACTTC	CASSVGQGIRWEQYF
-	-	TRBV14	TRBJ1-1	TGTGCCAGCAGCCCCCGGCGAACAGGGCCGAACACTGAAGCTTTCTTT	CASSPRRTGPNTEAFF
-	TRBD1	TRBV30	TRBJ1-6	TGTGCCTGTCTATCTAGGACAGGCTGGATACGGTATAGTTCACCCCTCCACTTT	CACLSRTGWIRYSSPLHF
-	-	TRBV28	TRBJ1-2	TGTGCCAGCGCCCACGGACAGTTCTCCTATGGCTACACCTTC	CASAHGQFSYGYTF
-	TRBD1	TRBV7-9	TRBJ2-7	TGTGCCAGCAGCTTCGGGACAGAACTACGAGGGCAGTACTTC	CASSFGTELRGQYF